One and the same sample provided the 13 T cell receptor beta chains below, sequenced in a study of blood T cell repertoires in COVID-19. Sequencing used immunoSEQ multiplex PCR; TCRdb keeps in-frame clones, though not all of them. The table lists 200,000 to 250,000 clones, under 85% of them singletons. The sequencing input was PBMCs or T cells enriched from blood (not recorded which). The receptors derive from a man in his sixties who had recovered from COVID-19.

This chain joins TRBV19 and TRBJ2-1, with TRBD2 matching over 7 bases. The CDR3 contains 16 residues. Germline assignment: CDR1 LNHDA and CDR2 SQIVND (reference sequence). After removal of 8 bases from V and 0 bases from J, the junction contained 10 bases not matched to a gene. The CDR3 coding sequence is TGTGCCAGTCTGCGTGAAGCGGGGTTCTCCTACAATGAGCAGTTCTTC. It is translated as CASLREAGFSYNEQFF.

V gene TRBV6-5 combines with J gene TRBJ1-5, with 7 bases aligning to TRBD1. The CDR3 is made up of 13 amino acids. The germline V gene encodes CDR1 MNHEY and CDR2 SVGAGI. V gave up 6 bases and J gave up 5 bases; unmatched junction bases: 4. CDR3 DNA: TGTGCCAGCAGCCAGGGGGATCATCAGCCCCAGCATTTT. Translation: CASSQGDHQPQHF.

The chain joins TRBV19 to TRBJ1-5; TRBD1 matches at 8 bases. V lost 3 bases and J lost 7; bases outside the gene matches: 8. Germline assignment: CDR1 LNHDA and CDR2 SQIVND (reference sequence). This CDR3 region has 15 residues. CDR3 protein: CASSIGTGGWQPQHF. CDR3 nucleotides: TGTGCCAGTAGTATCGGTACAGGGGGTTGGCAGCCCCAGCATTTT.

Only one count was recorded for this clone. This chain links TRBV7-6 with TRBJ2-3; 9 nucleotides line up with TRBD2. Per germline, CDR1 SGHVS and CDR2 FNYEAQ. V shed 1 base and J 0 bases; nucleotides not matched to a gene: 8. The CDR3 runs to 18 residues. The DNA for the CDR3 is TGTGCCAGCAGCTTAGTGTCGGGAGCGGGGGGAAGCACAGATACGCAGTATTTT. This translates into CASSLVSGAGGSTDTQYF. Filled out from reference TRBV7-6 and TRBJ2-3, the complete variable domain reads GAGVSQSPRYKVTKRGQDVALRCDPISGHVSLYWYRQALGQGPEFLTYFNYEAQQDKSGLPNDRFSAERPEGSISTLTIQRTEQRDSAMYRCASSLVSGAGGSTDTQYFGPGTRLTVL.

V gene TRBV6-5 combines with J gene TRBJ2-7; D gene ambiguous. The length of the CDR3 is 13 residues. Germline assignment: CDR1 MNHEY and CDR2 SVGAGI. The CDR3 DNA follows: TGTGCTGCCGGAGCCCATACCTCCTACGAGCAGTACTTC. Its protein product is CAAGAHTSYEQYF.

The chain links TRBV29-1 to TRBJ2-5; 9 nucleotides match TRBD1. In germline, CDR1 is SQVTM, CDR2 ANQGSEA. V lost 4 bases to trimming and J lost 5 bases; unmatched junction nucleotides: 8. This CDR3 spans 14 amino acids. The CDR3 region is CSVGLDRGRETQYF. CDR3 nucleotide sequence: TGCAGCGTTGGCCTGGACAGGGGCCGGGAGACCCAGTACTTC.

In DNA form, the CDR3 reads TGTGCCAGCAGCTTGGCACAGACAGGGAGAAACACCATATATTTT. It yields the protein CASSLAQTGRNTIYF. The V gene is TRBV5-6, the J gene TRBJ1-3; 7 bases align to TRBD1. The CDR3 has 15 amino acids. V trimming: 0 bases; J trimming: 5 bases; junction bases outside the gene matches: 5. CDR1 is SGHDT, CDR2 YYEEEE, per germline. Using reference TRBV5-6 and TRBJ1-3 for the parts outside the CDR3, the full variable domain is DAGVTQSPTHLIKTRGQQVTLRCSPKSGHDTVSWYQQALGQGPQFIFQYYEEEERQRGNFPDRFSGHQFPNYSSELNVNALLLGDSALYLCASSLAQTGRNTIYFGEGSWLTVV.

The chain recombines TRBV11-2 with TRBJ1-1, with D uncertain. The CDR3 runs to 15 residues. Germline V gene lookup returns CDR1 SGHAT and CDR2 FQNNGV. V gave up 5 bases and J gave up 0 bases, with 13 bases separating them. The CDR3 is CASSPRVGLNTEAFF. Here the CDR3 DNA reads TGTGCCAGCAGCCCCCGGGTAGGATTGAACACTGAAGCTTTCTTT.

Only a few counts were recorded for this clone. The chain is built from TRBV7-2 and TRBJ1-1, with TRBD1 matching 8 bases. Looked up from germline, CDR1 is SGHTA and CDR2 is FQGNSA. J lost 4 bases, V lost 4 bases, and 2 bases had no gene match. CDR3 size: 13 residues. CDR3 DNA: TGTGCCAGCAGCTGGACAGGGCCCACTGAAGCTTTCTTT. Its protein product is CASSWTGPTEAFF. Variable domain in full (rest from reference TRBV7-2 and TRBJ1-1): GAGVSQSPSNKVTEKGKDVELRCDPISGHTALYWYRQSLGQGLEFLIYFQGNSAPDKSGLPSDRFSAERTGGSVSTLTIQRTQQEDSAVYLCASSWTGPTEAFFGQGTRLTVV.

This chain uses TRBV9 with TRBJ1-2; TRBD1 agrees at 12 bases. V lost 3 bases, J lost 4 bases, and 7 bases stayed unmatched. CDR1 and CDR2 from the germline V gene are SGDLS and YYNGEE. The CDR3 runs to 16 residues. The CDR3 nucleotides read TGTGCCAGCAGCGGCCCCGGGACAGGGGGCTTCTATGGCTACACCTTC. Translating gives CASSGPGTGGFYGYTF.

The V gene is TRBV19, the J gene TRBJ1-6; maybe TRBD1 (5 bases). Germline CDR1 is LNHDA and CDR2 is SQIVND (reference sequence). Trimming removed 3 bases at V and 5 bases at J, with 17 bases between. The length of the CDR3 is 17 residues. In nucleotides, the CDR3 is TGTGCCAGTAGTATGCCGGGGGGTTCTTCCGATAATTCACCCCTCCACTTT. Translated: CASSMPGGSSDNSPLHF.

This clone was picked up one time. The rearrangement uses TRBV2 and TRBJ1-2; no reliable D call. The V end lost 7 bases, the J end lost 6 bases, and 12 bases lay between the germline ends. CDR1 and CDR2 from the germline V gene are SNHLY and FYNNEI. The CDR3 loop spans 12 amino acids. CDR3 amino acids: CASIGDGDGYTF. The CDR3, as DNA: TGTGCCAGCATTGGTGACGGGGATGGCTACACCTTC.

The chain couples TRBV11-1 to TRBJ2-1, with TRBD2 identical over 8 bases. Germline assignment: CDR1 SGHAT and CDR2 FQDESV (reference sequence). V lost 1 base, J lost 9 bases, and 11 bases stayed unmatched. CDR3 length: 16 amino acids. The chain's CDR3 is CASSLETSATSGEQFF. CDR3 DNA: TGTGCCAGCAGCTTAGAGACTAGCGCCACTTCAGGTGAGCAGTTCTTC.